This T cell receptor (beta chain) was sequenced in a study of CD8 T cells in ankylosing spondylitis. The study, taken as a whole, reports: Researchers report that disease-linked clones proved CD8+ and relatively rare in peripheral blood. Fewer than 10 highly homologous variants formed a TCR beta motif that appeared characteristic of ankylosing spondylitis blood. Matched ankylosing spondylitis synovial fluid reportedly showed significant enrichment of disease-linked clones. In reactive arthritis synovial fluid and blood, some motif variants had been reported before.

Scientists made TCR beta libraries using quantitative 5'-RACE with molecular barcodes. TCRdb analysed the 5' RACE reads with MiXCR anew, one entry per CDR3 protein. Of under 950,000 distinct CDR3 sequences in the sample, roughly 19% were seen once. As regards this clonotype: The target antigen is unknown.

The CDR3 has 13 amino acids. Per germline, CDR1 SQVTM and CDR2 ANQGSEA. The ends lost 7 bases at V and 2 bases at J; junction bases unmatched: 5. Sample: blood, either unsorted or a sorted T cell fraction (not recorded which). This clonotype was sampled from a male donor with ankylosing spondylitis. This rearrangement joins TRBV29-1 to TRBJ2-7, with 10 bases identical to TRBD1. The CDR3 DNA is TGCAGCGCCGCAGGGACAGGGGCCTACGAGCAGTACTTC. Encoded protein: CSAAGTGAYEQYF.